These T cell receptor beta chains were read from a single sample in a study of cytomegalovirus exposure and HLA in healthy donors. Profiling relied on immunoSEQ multiplex PCR, and the TCRdb table lists in-frame clones only, not all of them. This table has 140,000 to 150,000 clones, about 72% appearing once. The sequenced sample consisted of PBMCs. These receptor sequences come from a man aged 35-49 years in good health and CMV-seronegative. CDR3s include the opening cysteine and the closing phenylalanine or tryptophan. The D gene is left open where the match is weak. Size is omitted from some rows. Given values are once, few, many or a class for expanded clones.

CDR3aa: CASSLWAGAQPQHF
CDR3nt: TGTGCCAGCAGTTTATGGGCAGGGGCCCAGCCCCAGCATTTT
len: 14
d_gene: -
abundance: -
j_gene: TRBJ1-5
v_gene: TRBV28

CDR3aa: CASSTARRAAGQETQYF
CDR3nt: TGTGCCAGTAGTACCGCCAGGCGCGCAGCGGGGCAAGAGACCCAGTACTTC
len: 17
d_gene: TRBD2
abundance: -
j_gene: TRBJ2-5
v_gene: TRBV19

CDR3aa: CASSSGTFGNTIYF
CDR3nt: TGTGCCAGCAGTTCCGGGACATTCGGAAACACCATATATTTT
len: 14
d_gene: -
abundance: -
j_gene: TRBJ1-3
v_gene: TRBV7-2

CDR3aa: CASSLWANTEAFF
CDR3nt: TGTGCCAGCAGTTTATGGGCGAACACTGAAGCTTTCTTT
len: 13
d_gene: -
abundance: -
j_gene: TRBJ1-1
v_gene: TRBV28

CDR3aa: CSVDDTGLGQETQYF
CDR3nt: TGCAGCGTCGATGATACAGGGTTAGGCCAAGAGACCCAGTACTTC
len: 15
d_gene: -
abundance: -
j_gene: TRBJ2-5
v_gene: TRBV29-1

CDR3aa: CASSFVGGTGELFF
CDR3nt: TGTGCCAGCAGTTTTGTGGGGGGCACCGGGGAGCTGTTTTTT
len: 14
d_gene: -
abundance: -
j_gene: TRBJ2-2
v_gene: TRBV28

CDR3aa: CAISTGLNSPLHF
CDR3nt: TGTGCCATCAGTACAGGGTTGAATTCACCCCTCCACTTT
len: 13
d_gene: -
abundance: -
j_gene: TRBJ1-6
v_gene: TRBV10-3

CDR3aa: CASSHGQITYGYPF
CDR3nt: TGCGCCAGCAGCCACGGACAGATTACCTATGGCTACCCCTTC
len: 14
d_gene: -
abundance: -
j_gene: TRBJ1-2
v_gene: TRBV4-3

CDR3aa: CASSLGLAGVETQYF
CDR3nt: TGCGCCAGCAGCTTGGGACTAGCGGGAGTGGAGACCCAGTACTTC
len: 15
d_gene: TRBD2
abundance: few
j_gene: TRBJ2-5
v_gene: TRBV5-1

CDR3aa: CASSGGHLNTEAFF
CDR3nt: TGTGCCAGCAGCGGGGGACATCTGAACACTGAAGCTTTCTTT
len: 14
d_gene: -
abundance: -
j_gene: TRBJ1-1
v_gene: TRBV9

CDR3aa: CASNRQGTDEQYF
CDR3nt: TGTGCCAGCAATCGACAGGGCACTGACGAGCAGTACTTC
len: 13
d_gene: TRBD1
abundance: -
j_gene: TRBJ2-7
v_gene: TRBV6-1

CDR3aa: CASSVLAGSSYEQYF
CDR3nt: TGTGCCAGCAGCGTACTAGCGGGGAGCTCCTACGAGCAGTACTTC
len: 15
d_gene: TRBD2
abundance: -
j_gene: TRBJ2-7
v_gene: TRBV7-2

CDR3aa: CASSGQGLGGEQYF
CDR3nt: TGTGCCAGCAGTGGACAGGGTCTCGGGGGCGAGCAGTACTTC
len: 14
d_gene: -
abundance: once
j_gene: TRBJ2-7
v_gene: TRBV25-1

CDR3aa: CATSRQPGQANYGYTF
CDR3nt: TGTGCCACCAGCAGACAACCGGGACAGGCAAACTATGGCTACACCTTC
len: 16
d_gene: TRBD1
abundance: -
j_gene: TRBJ1-2
v_gene: TRBV15

CDR3aa: CASSLANHNEQFF
CDR3nt: TGTGCCAGCAGCTTGGCCAATCACAATGAGCAGTTCTTC
len: 13
d_gene: -
abundance: -
j_gene: TRBJ2-1
v_gene: TRBV5-4

CDR3aa: CASSQEEVAGAEQFF
CDR3nt: TGCGCCAGCAGCCAAGAGGAAGTGGCGGGAGCTGAGCAGTTCTTC
len: 15
d_gene: TRBD2
abundance: few
j_gene: TRBJ2-1
v_gene: TRBV4-3

CDR3aa: CASSLASTGGENIQYF
CDR3nt: TGTGCCAGCAGCTTAGCATCGACAGGGGGCGAAAACATTCAGTACTTC
len: 16
d_gene: TRBD1
abundance: -
j_gene: TRBJ2-4
v_gene: TRBV7-2

CDR3aa: CASSILAPSSYNEQFF
CDR3nt: TGTGCCAGTAGTATTCTAGCGCCCAGCTCCTACAATGAGCAGTTCTTC
len: 16
d_gene: -
abundance: medium-sized
j_gene: TRBJ2-1
v_gene: TRBV19

CDR3aa: CATRTGVVGYTF
CDR3nt: TGTGCCACACGGACAGGGGTGGTTGGCTACACCTTC
len: 12
d_gene: TRBD1
abundance: -
j_gene: TRBJ1-2
v_gene: TRBV2

CDR3aa: CASSLTGHTEAFF
CDR3nt: TGTGCCAGCAGCTTGACAGGGCACACTGAAGCTTTCTTT
len: 13
d_gene: TRBD1
abundance: -
j_gene: TRBJ1-1
v_gene: TRBV11-3

CDR3aa: CASTWDRGSEQFF
CDR3nt: TGTGCCAGTACCTGGGACAGGGGTAGTGAGCAGTTCTTC
len: 13
d_gene: TRBD1
abundance: -
j_gene: TRBJ2-1
v_gene: TRBV19

CDR3aa: CASSPSLRGQGKLFF
CDR3nt: TGTGCCAGCAGTCCTTCCCTCCGAGGACAGGGAAAACTGTTTTTT
len: 15
d_gene: TRBD1
abundance: -
j_gene: TRBJ1-4
v_gene: TRBV2

CDR3aa: CASSLLGGGGNTIYF
CDR3nt: TGTGCCAGCAGCTTACTTGGGGGCGGTGGAAACACCATATATTTT
len: 15
d_gene: -
abundance: -
j_gene: TRBJ1-3
v_gene: TRBV7-2

CDR3aa: CASSRRSGGGGIIRGELFF
CDR3nt: TGTGCCAGCAGCCGAAGGTCCGGGGGGGGCGGAATTATCCGCGGGGAGCTGTTTTTT
len: 19
d_gene: TRBD2
abundance: -
j_gene: TRBJ2-2
v_gene: TRBV7-2

CDR3aa: CASSVTSGRGETQYF
CDR3nt: TGTGCCAGCAGCGTCACTAGCGGGAGAGGCGAGACCCAGTACTTC
len: 15
d_gene: TRBD2
abundance: -
j_gene: TRBJ2-5
v_gene: TRBV9

CDR3aa: CASRFHRKANYGYTF
CDR3nt: TGTGCAAGTCGCTTCCACAGGAAAGCTAACTATGGCTACACCTTC
len: 15
d_gene: -
abundance: -
j_gene: TRBJ1-2
v_gene: TRBV12-2

CDR3aa: CASSENFWASEQFF
CDR3nt: TGTGCCAGCAGTGAAAATTTCTGGGCTTCTGAGCAGTTCTTC
len: 14
d_gene: -
abundance: -
j_gene: TRBJ2-1
v_gene: TRBV6-1

CDR3aa: CASSQGRGGSYNEQFF
CDR3nt: TGCGCCAGCAGCCAGGGGCGCGGGGGCTCTTACAATGAGCAGTTCTTC
len: 16
d_gene: -
abundance: once
j_gene: TRBJ2-1
v_gene: TRBV4-1

CDR3aa: CASSRIERGEQYF
CDR3nt: TGTGCCAGCAGTCGAATAGAGCGGGGCGAGCAGTACTTC
len: 13
d_gene: TRBD2
abundance: -
j_gene: TRBJ2-7
v_gene: TRBV6-6

CDR3aa: CAISESGTATYEQYF
CDR3nt: TGTGCCATCAGTGAGTCCGGGACAGCCACCTACGAGCAGTACTTC
len: 15
d_gene: TRBD1
abundance: few
j_gene: TRBJ2-7
v_gene: TRBV10-3

CDR3aa: CASTKLRTGELFF
CDR3nt: TGTGCCAGCACCAAACTACGCACCGGGGAGCTGTTTTTT
len: 13
d_gene: -
abundance: -
j_gene: TRBJ2-2
v_gene: TRBV7-9

CDR3aa: CASSPSTGFSYEQYF
CDR3nt: TGTGCCAGCAGTCCATCTACAGGGTTTTCTTACGAGCAGTACTTC
len: 15
d_gene: -
abundance: -
j_gene: TRBJ2-7
v_gene: TRBV6-5

CDR3aa: CASSLAFARSGNTIYF
CDR3nt: TGTGCCAGCAGTCTAGCATTCGCCAGGTCTGGAAACACCATATATTTT
len: 16
d_gene: -
abundance: -
j_gene: TRBJ1-3
v_gene: TRBV7-9

CDR3aa: CASSLGTDYEQYF
CDR3nt: TGTGCCAGCAGCTTGGGGACAGACTACGAGCAGTACTTC
len: 13
d_gene: -
abundance: -
j_gene: TRBJ2-7
v_gene: TRBV5-4

CDR3aa: CASSTTRAGEQYF
CDR3nt: TGTGCCAGCAGCACCACTAGGGCCGGCGAGCAGTACTTC
len: 13
d_gene: -
abundance: -
j_gene: TRBJ2-7
v_gene: TRBV7-7

CDR3aa: CASSRGGPRNSEQYF
CDR3nt: TGTGCCAGCAGTAGAGGGGGACCCCGCAATAGCGAGCAGTACTTC
len: 15
d_gene: -
abundance: -
j_gene: TRBJ2-7
v_gene: TRBV7-8

CDR3aa: CASRQAGAGEQFF
CDR3nt: TGTGCCAGCAGACAAGCGGGGGCGGGGGAGCAGTTCTTC
len: 13
d_gene: TRBD2
abundance: -
j_gene: TRBJ2-1
v_gene: TRBV27

CDR3aa: CATSRAGSFEKLFF
CDR3nt: TGTGCCACCAGCAGAGCAGGGTCTTTTGAAAAACTGTTTTTT
len: 14
d_gene: -
abundance: -
j_gene: TRBJ1-4
v_gene: TRBV15

CDR3aa: CASSLVPHSMNTEAFF
CDR3nt: TGCGCCAGCAGCTTGGTCCCCCACAGTATGAACACTGAAGCTTTCTTT
len: 16
d_gene: -
abundance: -
j_gene: TRBJ1-1
v_gene: TRBV5-1

CDR3aa: CASSSQGREQFF
CDR3nt: TGCGCCAGCAGCTCACAGGGAAGGGAGCAGTTCTTC
len: 12
d_gene: -
abundance: -
j_gene: TRBJ2-1
v_gene: TRBV5-1

CDR3aa: CASSLEGAYVNTEAFF
CDR3nt: TGTGCCAGCAGCTTAGAGGGGGCCTACGTGAACACTGAAGCTTTCTTT
len: 16
d_gene: TRBD1
abundance: few
j_gene: TRBJ1-1
v_gene: TRBV7-6

CDR3aa: CASSLLGGYNEQFF
CDR3nt: TGTGCCAGCAGCTTACTGGGAGGATACAATGAGCAGTTCTTC
len: 14
d_gene: -
abundance: -
j_gene: TRBJ2-1
v_gene: TRBV11-2

CDR3aa: CASSLVGDSIGYTF
CDR3nt: TGCGCCAGCAGCTTGGTTGGGGACAGCATCGGCTACACCTTC
len: 14
d_gene: TRBD1
abundance: -
j_gene: TRBJ1-2
v_gene: TRBV5-1

CDR3aa: CATSRDLGTGGLNEQFF
CDR3nt: TGTGCCACCAGCAGAGATCTAGGGACAGGGGGCTTAAATGAGCAGTTCTTC
len: 17
d_gene: TRBD1
abundance: -
j_gene: TRBJ2-1
v_gene: TRBV15

CDR3aa: CASSEPGLPSYEQYF
CDR3nt: TGTGCCAGTAGTGAACCAGGGTTGCCCTCCTACGAGCAGTACTTC
len: 15
d_gene: -
abundance: -
j_gene: TRBJ2-7
v_gene: TRBV19

CDR3aa: CASSPFGGSEAFF
CDR3nt: TGTGCCAGCAGCCCATTCGGGGGGTCTGAAGCTTTCTTT
len: 13
d_gene: -
abundance: -
j_gene: TRBJ1-1
v_gene: TRBV6-1

CDR3aa: CASKGGPTFQPQHF
CDR3nt: TGTGCCAGCAAAGGGGGCCCGACATTTCAGCCCCAGCATTTT
len: 14
d_gene: TRBD1
abundance: -
j_gene: TRBJ1-5
v_gene: TRBV2

CDR3aa: CASSPGTGAGTEAFF
CDR3nt: TGTGCCAGCAGCCCTGGGACAGGGGCGGGCACTGAAGCTTTCTTT
len: 15
d_gene: TRBD1
abundance: -
j_gene: TRBJ1-1
v_gene: TRBV7-9

CDR3aa: CASRRAGSGTDTQYF
CDR3nt: TGTGCCAGCAGAAGAGCGGGATCCGGCACAGATACGCAGTATTTT
len: 15
d_gene: TRBD2
abundance: -
j_gene: TRBJ2-3
v_gene: TRBV6-5

CDR3aa: CATSRSLSVNTEAFF
CDR3nt: TGTGCCACCAGCAGGTCGTTGTCGGTGAACACTGAAGCTTTCTTT
len: 15
d_gene: -
abundance: -
j_gene: TRBJ1-1
v_gene: TRBV15